These 13 T cell receptor beta chains share one sample of origin, sequenced in a study of blood T cell repertoires in COVID-19. Only in-frame clones appear in the TCRdb table, and some are missing; sequencing was by immunoSEQ multiplex PCR. The sample lists approximately 200,000 clones; roughly 87% were seen once. What was sequenced was PBMCs or T cells enriched from blood (not recorded which). The source is a man between 18 and 35 years old with acute COVID-19.

This clone has only one observation. The chain links TRBV7-9 to TRBJ2-6; a possible D gene is TRBD2 (6 bases). V lost 1 base and J lost 2, with 15 bases in between. The length of the CDR3 is 18 residues. From germline, CDR1 is SEHNR and CDR2 FQNEAQ (reference sequence). The CDR3: CASSLEGGPAPGANVLTF. The CDR3 coding sequence is TGTGCCAGCAGCTTAGAGGGAGGTCCCGCACCTGGGGCCAACGTCCTGACTTTC.

The V call is TRBV5-6, the J call TRBJ2-7; 9 bases agree with TRBD2. The CDR3 is 15 amino acids. Germline V lookup: CDR1 SGHDT, CDR2 YYEEEE. V lost 0 bases to trimming and J lost 2 bases; unmatched junction nucleotides: 3. The CDR3 region has the DNA TGTGCCAGCAGCTTGGGAGCGGGAGGCACCTACGAGCAGTACTTC. This codes for CASSLGAGGTYEQYF. The entire variable domain, with the rest obtained from reference TRBV5-6 and TRBJ2-7, is as follows: DAGVTQSPTHLIKTRGQQVTLRCSPKSGHDTVSWYQQALGQGPQFIFQYYEEEERQRGNFPDRFSGHQFPNYSSELNVNALLLGDSALYLCASSLGAGGTYEQYFGPGTRLTVT.

This chain links TRBV3-1 (or the pseudogene TRBV3-2) with TRBJ1-3; D gene uncertain. The V end was cut by 0 bases, the J end by 0 bases, with 3 bases between. This CDR3 is 14 amino acids long. Germline V gene data show CDR1 as LGHDT and CDR2 as YNNKEL (reference sequence). The CDR3: CASSQDFSGNTIYF. CDR3 in DNA: TGTGCCAGCAGCCAAGACTTCTCTGGAAACACCATATATTTT.

A remark on this clone: A junction end diverges from the germline sequence, so it may reflect a read error. The chain carries TRBV7-3 and TRBJ1-1, with no clear D. The CDR3 contains 13 residues. The germline V gene has CDR1 SGHTA and CDR2 FQGTGA. CDR3 bases: TGTGCCAGCAGCTCCCAGGCAAACACTGAAGTTTTCTTT. Translating gives CASSSQANTEVFF.

This sequence joins TRBV7-3 and TRBJ2-2; TRBD2 matches 10 bases. Germline V gene sequence: CDR1 SGHTA, CDR2 FQGTGA. V trimming: 4 bases; J trimming: 2 bases; junction bases outside the gene matches: 4. The CDR3 is 16 amino acids. The CDR3 coding sequence is TGTGCCAGCAGCTCCTTAGCGGGAGGTAACACCGGGGAGCTGTTTTTT. Amino acids: CASSSLAGGNTGELFF. The full variable domain, its missing parts supplied by reference TRBV7-3 and TRBJ2-2, is GAGVSQTPSNKVTEKGKYVELRCDPISGHTALYWYRQSLGQGPEFLIYFQGTGAADDSGLPNDRFFAVRPEGSVSTLKIQRTERGDSAVYLCASSSLAGGNTGELFFGEGSRLTVL.

This chain uses TRBV5-1 with TRBJ2-4; possibly TRBD1 for D (6 bases). There are 16 residues in the CDR3. Trimming took off 4 bases at V and 1 base at J, with 15 bases between the two ends. Germline-derived CDR1 and CDR2 are SGHRS and YFSETQ. As DNA, the CDR3 is TGCGCCAGCAGCCCCAGACAGGTCGGGGCCAAAAACATTCAGTACTTC. Translating gives CASSPRQVGAKNIQYF.

The genes are TRBV19 and TRBJ2-3, with 7 bases that match TRBD2. With V trimmed by 3 bases and J by 4 bases, 7 bases remained unmatched. There are 15 residues in the CDR3. CDR1 LNHDA and CDR2 SQIVND come from the germline V gene (reference sequence). The DNA for the CDR3 is TGTGCCAGTAGTATTACAGGACTAGGCCCAGATACGCAGTATTTT. Translation gives CASSITGLGPDTQYF.

This chain connects TRBV4-1 to TRBJ1-5, with a tentative D call TRBD1 (6 bases). Germline-derived CDR1 and CDR2 are MGHRA and YSYEKL. V was clipped by 0 bases and J by 5 bases, with 11 bases between them. The CDR3 length is 15 residues. CDR3 DNA: TGCGCCAGCAGCCAAGATCCGACAGGTTATCAGCCCCAGCATTTT. Its translation: CASSQDPTGYQPQHF.

CDR3 DNA: TGTGCCACCAGTGATGCAACAGGGTTAGGCTTTAATGAAAAACTGTTTTTT. This encodes CATSDATGLGFNEKLFF. The rearrangement uses TRBV24-1 and TRBJ1-4; possible D gene TRBD1, 6 bases. Germline V gene data show CDR1 as KGHDR and CDR2 as SFDVKD. The CDR3 consists of 17 residues. Trimming shortened V by 3 bases and J by 4 bases, and 17 bases separated the two germline ends.

The V call is TRBV19, the J call TRBJ2-1, with TRBD2 matching 10 bases. The V segment lost 0 bases and the J segment 8 bases; nucleotides outside the gene matches: 10. The CDR3 is 17 amino acids. Per the germline V gene, CDR1 is LNHDA and CDR2 is SQIVND (reference sequence). The CDR3 is CASSIDRGSGRAHEQFF. For the CDR3, the DNA is TGTGCCAGTAGTATAGATCGTGGGAGCGGGAGGGCCCATGAGCAGTTCTTC.

The V gene is TRBV28, the J gene TRBJ2-1; 10 bases map to TRBD2. The CDR3 contains 16 residues. V lost 5 bases and J lost 6; bases outside the gene matches: 10. Germline V gene sequence: CDR1 MDHEN, CDR2 SYDVKM. The CDR3 bases are TGTGCCAGCAGTACTAAGCGGGAGGGCCTTTTCAATGAGCAGTTCTTC. Amino acids: CASSTKREGLFNEQFF.

The V gene is TRBV28, the J gene TRBJ2-7, with TRBD2 identical over 10 bases. J gave up 3 bases and V 1 base, and 6 bases lay outside the gene matches. This CDR3 contains 16 residues. Germline V gene data show CDR1 as MDHEN and CDR2 as SYDVKM. CDR3 loop: CASSLSGLAEVYEQYF. Here the CDR3 DNA reads TGTGCCAGCAGTTTATCCGGACTAGCGGAGGTCTACGAGCAGTACTTC.

The V and J genes are TRBV27 and TRBJ2-1; D possibly corresponds to TRBD2 (5 bases). Germline-derived CDR1 and CDR2 are MNHEY and SMNVEV (reference sequence). Trimming took 4 bases from V and 7 from J, leaving 20 bases between them. This CDR3 region has 16 residues. CDR3 DNA sequence: TGTGCCAGCAGTTCAGGCTCGGTAGGACTTAGGAATGAGCAGTTCTTC. Protein: CASSSGSVGLRNEQFF.